This is a list of T cell receptor beta chains from one sample in a study of CD8 T cells in Susac syndrome. TCRdb fed the immunoSEQ multiplex PCR reads into MiXCR, producing one record per CDR3 protein. This repertoire shows about 200,000 distinct CDR3 sequences, over 90% found once; its top ten account for about 0.096%. Input material: CD4+ T cells from PBMCs. The receptors originated from a human donor with multiple sclerosis. Both conserved end residues are part of each CDR3. The order of the fields is V gene, J gene, D gene, clone size, CDR3 DNA, CDR3 protein. The D gene is left open where the match is weak. For some rows the clone size is stated as once, few or many, or as a class when expanded; others skip it.

TRBV29-1	TRBJ1-4	-	-	TGCAGCGTTGTCCCACAGCCGTCGAATGAAAAACTGTTTTTT	CSVVPQPSNEKLFF
TRBV2	TRBJ2-1	-	-	TGTGCCAGCAGTGATTGGCTAGGTCTCAACAATGAGCAGTTCTTC	CASSDWLGLNNEQFF
TRBV3-1	TRBJ2-5	-	few	TGTGCCAGCAGCCGGCTAGGGGAGACCCAGTACTTC	CASSRLGETQYF
TRBV18	TRBJ2-5	TRBD1	-	TGTGCCAGCTCACCACGGGACAGTCAAGGAGAGACCCAGTACTTC	CASSPRDSQGETQYF
TRBV5-1	TRBJ1-2	-	-	TGCGCCAGCAGCTTGAGGACCTCGAGGGATGGCTACACCTTC	CASSLRTSRDGYTF
TRBV10-3	TRBJ2-7	TRBD2	once	TGTGCCATCTCTAGCGGACTCTACGAGCAGTACTTC	CAISSGLYEQYF
TRBV27	TRBJ2-3	-	-	TGTGCCAGCAGTCGGATCCGGAGCGATACGCAGTATTTT	CASSRIRSDTQYF
TRBV20-1	TRBJ2-2	-	once	TGCAGTGCTAGATCCAACACCGGGGAGCTGTTTTTT	CSARSNTGELFF
TRBV27	TRBJ2-5	-	-	TGTGCCAGCAGTTTTGGGGATTTCCTAGGGACCCAGTACTTC	CASSFGDFLGTQYF
TRBV3-1	TRBJ2-1	TRBD2	-	TGTGCCAGCAGCCATCGGACTAGTTACTCCAATGAGCAGTTCTTC	CASSHRTSYSNEQFF
TRBV15	TRBJ2-1	TRBD1	once	TGTGCCACCAGCAGAGCCGGGACAGGGGGTAGGAATGAGCAGTTCTTC	CATSRAGTGGRNEQFF
TRBV7-9	TRBJ2-1	-	-	TGTGCCAGCAGCTTACCCCCCGGGCAGGGTGATGAGCAGTTCTTC	CASSLPPGQGDEQFF